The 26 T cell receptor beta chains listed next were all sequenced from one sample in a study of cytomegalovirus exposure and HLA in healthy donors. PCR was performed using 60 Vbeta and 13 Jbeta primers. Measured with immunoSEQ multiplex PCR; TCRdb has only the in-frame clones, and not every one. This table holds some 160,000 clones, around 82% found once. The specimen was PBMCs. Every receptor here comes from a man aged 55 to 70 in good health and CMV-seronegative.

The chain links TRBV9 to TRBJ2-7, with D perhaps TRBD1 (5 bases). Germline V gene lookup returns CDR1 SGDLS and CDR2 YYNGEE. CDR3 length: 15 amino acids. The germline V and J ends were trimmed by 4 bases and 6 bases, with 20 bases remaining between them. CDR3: CASSTGDRALVEQYF. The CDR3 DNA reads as TGTGCCAGCAGCACTGGAGACAGAGCTTTAGTCGAGCAGTACTTC.

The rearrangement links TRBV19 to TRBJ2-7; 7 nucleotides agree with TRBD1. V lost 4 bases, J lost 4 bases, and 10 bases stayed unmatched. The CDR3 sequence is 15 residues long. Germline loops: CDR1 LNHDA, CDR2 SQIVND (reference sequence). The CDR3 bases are TGTGCCAGTAGTAGTGGGACAGACATTCAATACGAGCAGTACTTC. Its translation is CASSSGTDIQYEQYF.

CDR3 in DNA: TGTGCCAGCGGTCCGGACAGTACTTATGGCTACACCTTC. It yields the protein CASGPDSTYGYTF. The chain couples TRBV27 to TRBJ1-2, with a tentative D call TRBD1 (6 bases). V gave up 8 bases and J gave up 5 bases, with 15 bases separating them. The CDR3 extends over 13 amino acids. Germline assignment: CDR1 MNHEY and CDR2 SMNVEV (reference sequence).

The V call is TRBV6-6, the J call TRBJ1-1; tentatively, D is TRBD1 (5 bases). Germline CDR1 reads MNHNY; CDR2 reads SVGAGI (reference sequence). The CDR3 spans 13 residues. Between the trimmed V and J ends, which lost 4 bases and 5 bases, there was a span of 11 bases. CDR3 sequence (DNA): TGTGCCAGCAGTTTTGATCGGGGGACTGAAGCTTTCTTT. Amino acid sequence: CASSFDRGTEAFF.

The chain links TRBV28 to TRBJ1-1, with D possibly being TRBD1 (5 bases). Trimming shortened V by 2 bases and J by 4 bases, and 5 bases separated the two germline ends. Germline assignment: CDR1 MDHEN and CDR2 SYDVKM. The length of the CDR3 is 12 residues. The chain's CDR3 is CASSLQGTEAFF. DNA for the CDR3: TGTGCCAGCAGTTTACAGGGCACTGAAGCTTTCTTT.

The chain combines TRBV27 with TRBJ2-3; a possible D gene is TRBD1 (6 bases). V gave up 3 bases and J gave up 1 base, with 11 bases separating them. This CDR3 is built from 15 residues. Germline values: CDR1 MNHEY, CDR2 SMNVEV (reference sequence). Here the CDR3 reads CASSLTGVGTDTQYF. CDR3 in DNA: TGTGCCAGCAGTTTGACAGGAGTTGGCACAGATACGCAGTATTTT.

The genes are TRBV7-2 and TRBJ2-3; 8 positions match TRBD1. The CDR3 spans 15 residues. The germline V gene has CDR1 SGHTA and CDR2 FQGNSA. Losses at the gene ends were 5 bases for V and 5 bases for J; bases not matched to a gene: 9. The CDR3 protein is CASSPEDRAIDTQYF. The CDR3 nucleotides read TGTGCCAGCAGCCCAGAGGACAGGGCTATAGATACGCAGTATTTT.

CDR3 DNA sequence: TGTGCCAGCTCACTTACCACGACACCCGCAACTAATGAAAAACTGTTTTTT. Amino acid sequence: CASSLTTTPATNEKLFF. The J gene is TRBJ1-4, the V gene TRBV18; no definite D call. Per the germline V gene, CDR1 is KGHSH and CDR2 is LQKENI. V was pared by 4 bases and J by 0 bases, with 15 bases between. This CDR3 comprises 17 residues.

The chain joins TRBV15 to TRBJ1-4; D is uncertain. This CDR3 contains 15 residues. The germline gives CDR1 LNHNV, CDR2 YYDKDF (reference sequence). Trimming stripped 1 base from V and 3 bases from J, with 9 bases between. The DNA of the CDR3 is TGTGCCACCAGCAGAGTCTATCCGGCTAATGAAAAACTGTTTTTT. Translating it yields CATSRVYPANEKLFF.

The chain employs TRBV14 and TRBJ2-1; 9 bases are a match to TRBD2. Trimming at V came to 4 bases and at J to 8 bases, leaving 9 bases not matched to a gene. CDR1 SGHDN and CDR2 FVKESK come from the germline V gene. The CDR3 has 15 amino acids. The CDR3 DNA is TGTGCCAGCAGCCCGCGTGGGCGGGGGGGCCATGAGCAGTTCTTC. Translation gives CASSPRGRGGHEQFF. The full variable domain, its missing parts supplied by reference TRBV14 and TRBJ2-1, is EAGVTQFPSHSVIEKGQTVTLRCDPISGHDNLYWYRRVMGKEIKFLLHFVKESKQDESGMPNNRFLAERTGGTYSTLKVQPAELEDSGVYFCASSPRGRGGHEQFFGPGTRLTVL.

The chain's CDR3 is CASTRGQGTTGQPQHF. The CDR3 nucleotides read TGTGCCAGCACCCGAGGACAGGGCACTACGGGTCAGCCCCAGCATTTT. The chain has TRBV6-6 and TRBJ1-5; 8 positions match TRBD1. The V gene end was trimmed by 7 bases and the J gene end by 6 bases; junction bases not matched to a gene: 14. The CDR3 is 16 residues long. Germline values: CDR1 MNHNY, CDR2 SVGAGI (reference sequence).

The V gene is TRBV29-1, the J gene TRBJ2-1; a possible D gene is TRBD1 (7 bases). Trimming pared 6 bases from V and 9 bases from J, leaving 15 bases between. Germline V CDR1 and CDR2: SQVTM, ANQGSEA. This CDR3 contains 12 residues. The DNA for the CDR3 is TGCAGCGTCGGAACAGGGGAGGCTGAGCAGTTCTTC. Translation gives CSVGTGEAEQFF.

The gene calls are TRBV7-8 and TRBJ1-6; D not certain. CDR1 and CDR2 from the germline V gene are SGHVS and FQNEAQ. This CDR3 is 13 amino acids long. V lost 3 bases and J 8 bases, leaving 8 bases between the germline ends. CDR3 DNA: TGTGCCAGCAGCTTCACGGAGGATTCACCCCTCCACTTT. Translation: CASSFTEDSPLHF. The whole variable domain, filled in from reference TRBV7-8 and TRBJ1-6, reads GAGVSQSPRYKVAKRGQDVALRCDPISGHVSLFWYQQALGQGPEFLTYFQNEAQLDKSGLPSDRFFAERPEGSVSTLKIQRTQQEDSAVYLCASSFTEDSPLHFGNGTRLTVT.

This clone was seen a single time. The DNA for the CDR3 is TGTGCCAGCAGCTTAGCTAGCGGGGGGCCCACAGATACGCAGTATTTT. Its protein is CASSLASGGPTDTQYF. The J gene is TRBJ2-3, the V gene TRBV11-2; TRBD2 matches 11 bases. J was trimmed by 2 bases and V by 1 base; bases with no gene match: 2. The CDR3 is made up of 16 amino acids. Germline V gene lookup returns CDR1 SGHAT and CDR2 FQNNGV.

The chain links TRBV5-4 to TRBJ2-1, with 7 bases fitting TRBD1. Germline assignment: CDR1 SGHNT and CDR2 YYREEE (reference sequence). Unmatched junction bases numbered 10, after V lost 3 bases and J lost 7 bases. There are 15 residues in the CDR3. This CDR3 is CASSSGRRGRNEQFF. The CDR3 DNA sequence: TGTGCCAGCAGCTCGGGACGTAGGGGGCGGAATGAGCAGTTCTTC.

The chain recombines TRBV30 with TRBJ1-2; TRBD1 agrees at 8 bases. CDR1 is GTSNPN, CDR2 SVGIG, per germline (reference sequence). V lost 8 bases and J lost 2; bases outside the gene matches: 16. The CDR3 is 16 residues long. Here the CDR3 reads CAQTDHGQGGNYGYTF. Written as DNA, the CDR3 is TGTGCCCAGACAGACCATGGACAGGGAGGGAACTATGGCTACACCTTC. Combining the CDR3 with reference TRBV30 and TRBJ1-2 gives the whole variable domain SQTIHQWPATLVQPVGSPLSLECTVEGTSNPNLYWYRQAAGRGLQLLFYSVGIGQISSEVPQNLSASRPQDRQFILSSKKLLLSDSGFYLCAQTDHGQGGNYGYTFGSGTRLTVV.

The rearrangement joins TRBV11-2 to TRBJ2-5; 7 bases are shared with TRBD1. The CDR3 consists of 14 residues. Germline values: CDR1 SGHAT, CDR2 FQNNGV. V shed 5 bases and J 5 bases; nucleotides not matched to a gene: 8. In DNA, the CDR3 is TGTGCCAGCAGCCCACAGGGGCCCAGGGAGACCCAGTACTTC. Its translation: CASSPQGPRETQYF.

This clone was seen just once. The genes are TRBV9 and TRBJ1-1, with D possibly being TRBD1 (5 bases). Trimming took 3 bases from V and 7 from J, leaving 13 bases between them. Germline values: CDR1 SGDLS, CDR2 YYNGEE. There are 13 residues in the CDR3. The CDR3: CASSAVGTGEAFF. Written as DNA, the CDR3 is TGTGCCAGCAGCGCAGTCGGGACTGGTGAAGCTTTCTTT. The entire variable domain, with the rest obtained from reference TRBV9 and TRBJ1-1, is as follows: DSGVTQTPKHLITATGQRVTLRCSPRSGDLSVYWYQQSLDQGLQFLIQYYNGEERAKGNILERFSAQQFPDLHSELNLSSLELGDSALYFCASSAVGTGEAFFGQGTRLTVV.

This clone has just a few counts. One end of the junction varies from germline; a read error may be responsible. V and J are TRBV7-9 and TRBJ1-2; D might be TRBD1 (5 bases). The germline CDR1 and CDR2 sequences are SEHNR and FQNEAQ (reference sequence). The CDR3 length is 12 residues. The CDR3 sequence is CSSSLRGSGYTF. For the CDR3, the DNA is TGTTCCAGCAGCTTAAGGGGAAGTGGCTACACCTTC. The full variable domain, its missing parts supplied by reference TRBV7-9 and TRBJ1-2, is DTGVSQNPRHKITKRGQNVTFRCDPISEHNRLYWYRQTLGQGPEFLTYFQNEAQLEKSRLLSDRFSAERPKGSFSTLEIQRTEQGDSAMYLCSSSLRGSGYTFGSGTRLTVV.

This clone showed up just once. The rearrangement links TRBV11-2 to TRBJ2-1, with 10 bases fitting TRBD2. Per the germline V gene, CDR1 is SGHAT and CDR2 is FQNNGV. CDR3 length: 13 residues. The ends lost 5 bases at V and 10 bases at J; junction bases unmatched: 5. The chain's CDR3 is CASSITSGTEQFF. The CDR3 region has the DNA TGTGCCAGCAGCATCACTAGCGGGACCGAGCAGTTCTTC.

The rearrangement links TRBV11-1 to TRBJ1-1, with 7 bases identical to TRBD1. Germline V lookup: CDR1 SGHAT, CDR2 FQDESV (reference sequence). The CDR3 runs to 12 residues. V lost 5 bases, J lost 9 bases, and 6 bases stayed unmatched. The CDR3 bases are TGTGCCAGCAGCCGGGGGACAGAGAAAGCTTTCTTT. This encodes CASSRGTEKAFF.

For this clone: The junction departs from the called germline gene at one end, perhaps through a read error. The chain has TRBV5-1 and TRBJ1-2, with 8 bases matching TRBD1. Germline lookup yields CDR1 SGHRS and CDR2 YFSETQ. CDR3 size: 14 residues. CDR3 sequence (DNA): TGCGCCAGCAGCTTGGTGACAGGGGAGGGTGGCTACCCCTTC. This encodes CASSLVTGEGGYPF. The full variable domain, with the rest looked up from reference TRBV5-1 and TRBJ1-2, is KAGVTQTPRYLIKTRGQQVTLSCSPISGHRSVSWYQQTPGQGLQFLFEYFSETQRNKGNFPGRFSGRQFSNSRSEMNVSTLELGDSALYLCASSLVTGEGGYPFGSGTRLTVV.

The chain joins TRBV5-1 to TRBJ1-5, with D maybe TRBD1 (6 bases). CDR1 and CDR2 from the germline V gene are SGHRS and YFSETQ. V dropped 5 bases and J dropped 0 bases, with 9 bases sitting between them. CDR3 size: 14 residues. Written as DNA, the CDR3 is TGCGCCAGCAGTTTGACAGGTAGCAATCAGCCCCAGCATTTT. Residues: CASSLTGSNQPQHF.

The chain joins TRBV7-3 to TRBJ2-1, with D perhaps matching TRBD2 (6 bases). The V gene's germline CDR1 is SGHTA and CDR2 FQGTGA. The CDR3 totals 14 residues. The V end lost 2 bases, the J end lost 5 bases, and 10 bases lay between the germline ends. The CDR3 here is CASSLSGANNEQFF. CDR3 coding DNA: TGTGCCAGCAGCTTATCGGGAGCAAACAATGAGCAGTTCTTC.

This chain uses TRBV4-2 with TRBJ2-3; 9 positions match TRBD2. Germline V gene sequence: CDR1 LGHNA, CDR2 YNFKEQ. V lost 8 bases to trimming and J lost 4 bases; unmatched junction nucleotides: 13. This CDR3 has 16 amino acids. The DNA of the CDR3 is TGTGCCAGCGGATTTCATAGCGGGAGCCCCTCAGATACGCAGTATTTT. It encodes CASGFHSGSPSDTQYF.

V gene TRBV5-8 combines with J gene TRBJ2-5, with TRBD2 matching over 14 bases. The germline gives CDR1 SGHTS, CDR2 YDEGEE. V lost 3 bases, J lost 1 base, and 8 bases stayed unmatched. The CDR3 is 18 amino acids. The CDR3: CASSSGTSGSLTQETQYF. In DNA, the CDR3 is TGTGCCAGCAGCTCAGGGACTAGCGGGAGCCTTACCCAAGAGACCCAGTACTTC.